These T cell receptor beta chains were read from a single sample in a study of shared clonotypes between healthy human individuals. Libraries were prepared by immunoSEQ multiplex PCR; TCRdb keeps only in-frame clonotypes and omits some of them. The sample lists about 2.2 million clones, 85% to 95% occurring once. Input material: naive CD8+ T cells from PBMCs. The receptors were gathered from a young man in good health. Some clones in this sample may be carry-over from other donors' samples. Each CDR3 is given with its conserved first and last residue. A D gene is named only where the DNA matches it firmly.

D gene: TRBD1; J gene: TRBJ1-2; V gene: TRBV29-1; CDR3 DNA: TGCAGCGTAAGGGACAGGGAATATGGCTACACCTTC; CDR3 protein: CSVRDREYGYTF
D gene: NA; J gene: TRBJ2-5; V gene: TRBV4-2; CDR3 DNA: TGTGCCAGCAGCCAAGGGAGCGGAGAGACCCAGTACTTC; CDR3 protein: CASSQGSGETQYF
D gene: NA; J gene: TRBJ2-1; V gene: TRBV7-9; CDR3 DNA: TGCGCCAGCAGCCAAGAGGACCTAAGCTCCTACAATGAGCAGTTCTTC; CDR3 protein: CASSQEDLSSYNEQFF
D gene: TRBD2; J gene: TRBJ2-2; V gene: TRBV11-3; CDR3 DNA: TGTGCCAGCAGCTTAAGGGGACTAGCGGGACCCGGGGAGCTGTTTTTT; CDR3 protein: CASSLRGLAGPGELFF
D gene: NA; J gene: TRBJ1-1; V gene: TRBV6-6; CDR3 DNA: TGTGCCAGCAGTTACGGGGGTAACGGTGAAGCTTTCTTT; CDR3 protein: CASSYGGNGEAFF
D gene: NA; J gene: TRBJ2-1; V gene: TRBV19; CDR3 DNA: TGTGCCAGTAGTAACAGCGGCAATGAGCAGTTCTTC; CDR3 protein: CASSNSGNEQFF
D gene: NA; J gene: TRBJ2-7; V gene: TRBV29-1; CDR3 DNA: TGCAGCGTCGTTGGGGCGGGTTACTACTCCTACGAGCAGTACTTC; CDR3 protein: CSVVGAGYYSYEQYF
D gene: TRBD2; J gene: TRBJ2-6; V gene: TRBV9; CDR3 DNA: TGTGCCAGCAGCGTAGCGGGGGGTGTTGGGGCCAACGTCCTGACTTTC; CDR3 protein: CASSVAGGVGANVLTF
D gene: TRBD1; J gene: TRBJ2-7; V gene: TRBV11-2; CDR3 DNA: TGTGCCAGCAGCATCGGACAGGAGTCCTACGAGCAGTACTTC; CDR3 protein: CASSIGQESYEQYF
D gene: NA; J gene: TRBJ2-7; V gene: TRBV11-1; CDR3 DNA: TGTGCCAGCGCCGAAGGACAAACCTACGAGCAGTACTTC; CDR3 protein: CASAEGQTYEQYF
D gene: NA; J gene: TRBJ2-3; V gene: TRBV2; CDR3 DNA: TGTGCCAGCAGTGAAGGGCAGGGGAGCACAGATACGCAGTATTTT; CDR3 protein: CASSEGQGSTDTQYF
D gene: TRBD1; J gene: TRBJ2-7; V gene: TRBV5-1; CDR3 DNA: TGCGCCAGCAGCTTGGCACGGGACAGGGACTACGAGCAGTACTTC; CDR3 protein: CASSLARDRDYEQYF
D gene: TRBD2; J gene: TRBJ2-3; V gene: TRBV4-1; CDR3 DNA: TGCGCCAGCAGCCAAGAGGCTGGGACTAGAACTTCAGATACGCAGTATTTT; CDR3 protein: CASSQEAGTRTSDTQYF
D gene: TRBD1; J gene: TRBJ1-5; V gene: TRBV5-8; CDR3 DNA: TGTGCCAGCAGCAAAAGACAGGGGGCAGAAAGTCAGCCCCAGCATTTT; CDR3 protein: CASSKRQGAESQPQHF
D gene: NA; J gene: TRBJ2-1; V gene: TRBV19; CDR3 DNA: TGTGCCAGTAGTATCCAAGGGGTCTCCTACAATGAGCAGTTCTTC; CDR3 protein: CASSIQGVSYNEQFF
D gene: NA; J gene: TRBJ2-7; V gene: TRBV19; CDR3 DNA: TGTGCCACAACGGACAACTCCTACGAGCAGTACTTC; CDR3 protein: CATTDNSYEQYF
D gene: NA; J gene: TRBJ1-2; V gene: TRBV9; CDR3 DNA: TGTGCCAGCAGCGGCCGGGACGGATTTCGACAGGGCTACACCTTC; CDR3 protein: CASSGRDGFRQGYTF
D gene: TRBD1; J gene: TRBJ2-7; V gene: TRBV27; CDR3 DNA: TGTGCCAGCAGGACAGGGGGAGGGTACGAGCAGTACTTC; CDR3 protein: CASRTGGGYEQYF
D gene: NA; J gene: TRBJ2-5; V gene: TRBV27; CDR3 DNA: TGTGCCAGCAGTTTATCGGCCGGGTACTCCCAAGAGACCCAGTACTTC; CDR3 protein: CASSLSAGYSQETQYF
D gene: NA; J gene: TRBJ1-6; V gene: TRBV27; CDR3 DNA: TGTGCCAGCAGTTTTTTCGGGGGGGATTCACCCCTCCACTTT; CDR3 protein: CASSFFGGDSPLHF
D gene: NA; J gene: TRBJ2-5; V gene: TRBV11-2; CDR3 DNA: TGTGCCAGCAGCTTAGTCCGGGCGCCCCGAGAGACCCAGTACTTC; CDR3 protein: CASSLVRAPRETQYF
D gene: TRBD2; J gene: TRBJ2-7; V gene: TRBV10-3; CDR3 DNA: TGTGCCATCAGTGAGTCAGGGGCTAGCGGGAGGACAGGGGAGCAGTACTTC; CDR3 protein: CAISESGASGRTGEQYF
D gene: TRBD1; J gene: TRBJ2-7; V gene: TRBV5-1; CDR3 DNA: TGCGCCAGCAGCTTGTACCCGGGACAGGTAACCTACGAGCAGTACTTC; CDR3 protein: CASSLYPGQVTYEQYF
D gene: NA; J gene: TRBJ2-2; V gene: TRBV19; CDR3 DNA: TGTGCCAGTAGAAAAGCTATGACCGGGGAGCTGTTTTTT; CDR3 protein: CASRKAMTGELFF
D gene: NA; J gene: TRBJ1-1; V gene: TRBV7-2; CDR3 DNA: TGTGCCAGCAGCTCCTTGCCCGCTGAAGCTTTCTTT; CDR3 protein: CASSSLPAEAFF
D gene: TRBD1; J gene: TRBJ2-7; V gene: TRBV2; CDR3 DNA: TGTGCCAGCTGGGACAGGACCTACGAGCAGTACTTC; CDR3 protein: CASWDRTYEQYF
D gene: TRBD1; J gene: TRBJ1-5; V gene: TRBV5-5; CDR3 DNA: TGTGCCAGCAGCCCCGGGACAGGGAAGGGAAGCAATCAGCCCCAGCATTTT; CDR3 protein: CASSPGTGKGSNQPQHF
D gene: NA; J gene: TRBJ1-2; V gene: TRBV6-5; CDR3 DNA: TGTGCCAGCAGTTACTCGAGAGTGACGGGAGACTATGGCTACACCTTC; CDR3 protein: CASSYSRVTGDYGYTF
D gene: TRBD1; J gene: TRBJ2-7; V gene: TRBV29-1; CDR3 DNA: TGCAGCGTTGAACTGAGAGACAGGGGGTTGTCCTACGAGCAGTACTTC; CDR3 protein: CSVELRDRGLSYEQYF